This TCR beta chain derives from a study of T cell repertoires in cytomegalovirus infection. From the reads, TCRdb called clonotypes with MiXCR, one entry per CDR3 protein. The sample comprises about 890,000 distinct CDR3 sequences, approximately 31% of which are singletons, and over 12% rests with the top ten. To note about this clonotype: Its specificity is not known.

The CDR3 is made up of 17 amino acids. Between the trimmed V and J ends, which lost 3 bases and 4 bases, there was a span of 21 bases. Per the germline V gene, CDR1 is MNHGY and CDR2 is SAAAGT. The starting material was cultured CD8+ T cells from PBMCs, obtained from culture after CMV antigen stimulation. This TCR derives from a human donor in good health (CMV status not recorded). Some clones in this sample may be carry-over from other donors' samples. This rearrangement joins TRBV6-8 to TRBJ1-1, with unresolved D. The chain's CDR3 is CASSYLGSPNPRTEAFF. CDR3 coding DNA: TGTGCCAGCAGTTATCTCGGGTCTCCGAACCCCCGCACTGAAGCTTTCTTT.